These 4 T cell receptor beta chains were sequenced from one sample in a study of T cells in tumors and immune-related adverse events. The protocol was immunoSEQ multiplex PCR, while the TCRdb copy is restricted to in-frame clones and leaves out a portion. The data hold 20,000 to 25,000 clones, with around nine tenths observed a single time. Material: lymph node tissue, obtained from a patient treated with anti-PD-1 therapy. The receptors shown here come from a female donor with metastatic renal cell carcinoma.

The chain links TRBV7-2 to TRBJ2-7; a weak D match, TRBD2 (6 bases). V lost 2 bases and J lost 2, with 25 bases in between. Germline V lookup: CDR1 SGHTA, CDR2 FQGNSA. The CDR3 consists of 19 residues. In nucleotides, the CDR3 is TGTGCCAGCAGCTTATACGGGAGACGCGGAGTGTTAAGGGCCTACGAGCAGTACTTC. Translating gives CASSLYGRRGVLRAYEQYF.

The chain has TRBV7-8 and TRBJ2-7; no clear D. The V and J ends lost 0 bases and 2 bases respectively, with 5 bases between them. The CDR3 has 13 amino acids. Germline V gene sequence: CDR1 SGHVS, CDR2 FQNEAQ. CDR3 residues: CASSLAGTYEQYF. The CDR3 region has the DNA TGTGCCAGCAGCTTAGCCGGAACCTACGAGCAGTACTTC.

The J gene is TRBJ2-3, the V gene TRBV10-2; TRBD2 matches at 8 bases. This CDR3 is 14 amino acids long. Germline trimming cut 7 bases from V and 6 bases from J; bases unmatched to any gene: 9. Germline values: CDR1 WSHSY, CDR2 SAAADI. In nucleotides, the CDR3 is TGCGCCAGCATGTCGGGGGGGGCATTGGATACGCAGTATTTT. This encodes CASMSGGALDTQYF.

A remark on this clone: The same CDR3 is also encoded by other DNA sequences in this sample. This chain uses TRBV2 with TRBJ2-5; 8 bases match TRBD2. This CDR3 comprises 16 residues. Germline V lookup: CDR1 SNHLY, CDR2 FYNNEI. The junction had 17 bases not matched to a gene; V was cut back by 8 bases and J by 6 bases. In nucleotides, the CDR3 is TGTGCCAGCGCAGGGTTACGGGAGGGCCCTCTACAGACCCAGTACTTC. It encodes CASAGLREGPLQTQYF.